The present TCR beta chain was sequenced within a study of T cells after yellow fever vaccination. Overall study: The fractions with low cell numbers were processed using SMART-Seq v4 Ultra Low Input.

This CDR3 is built from 17 residues. V dropped 0 bases and J dropped 4; count of bases not matched to a gene: 8. As concerns this clonotype: The antigen is undetermined.

TCRdb reanalysed the 5' RACE reads using MiXCR and keeps one entry per CDR3 protein. The sample carries some 160,000 distinct CDR3 sequences, around 9% recorded once. Broader study findings: Boosting was followed by the reappearance of most primary-vaccination clones (around 96% CD4, about 89% CD8).

Source: CD8+ T cells sorted from PBMCs, taken 45 days after the yellow fever booster vaccination. The source of this sequence is a young man who received the YFV17D yellow fever vaccine. This chain uses TRBV12-3 or TRBV12-4 with TRBJ2-2, with 7 positions matching TRBD1. The CDR3 coding sequence is TGTGCCAGCAGTTTAGCCAAAGGGGGCGACGTCACCGGGGAGCTGTTTTTT. This encodes CASSLAKGGDVTGELFF.